The present T cell receptor (beta chain) was sequenced within a study of CD4 T cells in relation to SARS-CoV-2 and coronaviruses. For the study at large: The restricting HLA molecule for shared crossreactive spike epitopes was mapped.

This clone was seen only once. As yet, its antigen is unknown. Before the COVID-19 pandemic, during about 2011-2018, CD4+ T cells were taken from unexposed donors. CD4+ T cells were isolated from the cells after around 9 days of culture. PBMCs were plated at 1.5 million to 2.5 million per well in IL-2-containing medium. Sequencing was performed with immunoSEQ multiplex PCR; in TCRdb, only in-frame clones are kept and a portion is missing. The table has approximately 17,000 clones, roughly 87% seen once. Sequencing used CD4+ T cells from PBMCs, cultured in vitro. The receptor comes from a human donor in good health.

The CDR3 nucleotides read TGTGCCAGCTCACCACAGTCCACCGGCTACACCTTC. Its protein product is CASSPQSTGYTF. The chain couples TRBV18 to TRBJ1-2; D gene ambiguous. In germline, CDR1 is KGHSH, CDR2 LQKENI. This CDR3 contains 12 residues. V lost 1 base and J 8 bases, leaving 8 bases between the germline ends.